This T cell receptor (beta chain) appears in the sequencing data of a study of blood T cell repertoires in COVID-19. Across the whole study: There were acute and convalescent COVID-19 samples, and they came from the United States, Italy and Spain. The cDNA or gDNA used as material had been derived from T cells, B-cell-depleted T cells, or PBMCs.

The CDR3 runs to 14 residues. Germline V CDR1 and CDR2: SNHLY, FYNNEI. J was trimmed by 14 bases and V by 6 bases; bases with no gene match: 12. This clone was seen a handful of times. As originally analysed: It was from reference gene primer amplification that nucleated cell counts were estimated. The table came from immunoSEQ multiplex PCR; TCRdb's copy has only in-frame clones and leaves some out. V, J and clone size derive from that table, while D and trimming were established from the DNA sequence. The sample consists of some 220,000 clones, 60% to 85% of them appearing once. The sample taken for sequencing was peripheral blood. The receptor's source is a woman in her seventies with acute or convalescent COVID-19. V is TRBV2 and J is TRBJ1-6, with 8 bases identical to TRBD1. The CDR3 reads CASRAGTGGEALHF. CDR3 DNA: TGTGCCAGCAGGGCCGGGACAGGCGGGGAGGCCCTCCACTTT.